Listed here are 28 T cell receptor beta chains from one sample, sequenced in a study of cytomegalovirus exposure and HLA in healthy donors. The PCR had 60 Vbeta and 13 Jbeta primers. Profiled with immunoSEQ multiplex PCR; TCRdb holds only in-frame clones, not every one. The top ten clones hold 5.5% of a sample with roughly 130,000 clones, about 8.5% of them seen once. Sequenced input: PBMCs. The origin of the receptors is a man aged 40-55 years in good health and CMV-seronegative.

This clone was observed a few times. This chain links TRBV7-8 with TRBJ2-7, with 9 bases that match TRBD1. V dropped 7 bases and J dropped 3; count of bases not matched to a gene: 7. Germline values: CDR1 SGHVS, CDR2 FQNEAQ. There are 14 residues in the CDR3. The CDR3 reads CASTDRGQFYEQYF. In nucleotides, the CDR3 is TGTGCCAGCACGGACAGGGGTCAGTTCTACGAGCAGTACTTC.

This clone has just a few counts. The V call is TRBV2, the J call TRBJ1-4; D might be TRBD1 (5 bases). V was clipped by 7 bases and J by 3 bases, with 18 bases between them. CDR1 is SNHLY and CDR2 is FYNNEI in the germline V gene. This CDR3 contains 16 residues. The CDR3 protein is CASIRMMDTSNEKLFF. The CDR3 coding sequence is TGTGCCAGCATTAGGATGATGGACACCTCTAATGAAAAACTGTTTTTT.

The rearrangement uses TRBV7-6 and TRBJ1-1; 8 nucleotides align to TRBD1. This CDR3 is 16 amino acids long. The V gene's germline CDR1 is SGHVS and CDR2 FNYEAQ. V lost 1 base and J lost 0; bases outside the gene matches: 4. This CDR3 is CASSLDRDRLNTEAFF. DNA of the CDR3: TGTGCCAGCAGCTTAGACCGGGACAGGCTGAACACTGAAGCTTTCTTT.

The chain is built from TRBV5-1 and TRBJ2-7; a weak D match, TRBD1 (6 bases). Germline V gene lookup returns CDR1 SGHRS and CDR2 YFSETQ. With 4 bases removed from V and 0 bases from J, the gap between germline ends came to 8 bases. There are 13 residues in the CDR3. For the CDR3, the DNA is TGCGCCAGCAGCAAGGACAGCTCCTACGAGCAGTACTTC. It translates to CASSKDSSYEQYF.

In its sample, this clone was seen a few times. The J gene is TRBJ1-3, the V gene TRBV2, with a weak D call TRBD1 (6 bases). V lost 2 bases to trimming and J lost 0 bases, with 11 bases between them. In germline, CDR1 is SNHLY, CDR2 FYNNEI. CDR3 size: 16 residues. In nucleotides, the CDR3 is TGTGCCAGCAGTGAAACGGTCAGGGGCTCTGGAAACACCATATATTTT. Translation gives CASSETVRGSGNTIYF. Complete variable domain (other parts from reference TRBV2 and TRBJ1-3): EPEVTQTPSHQVTQMGQEVILRCVPISNHLYFYWYRQILGQKVEFLVSFYNNEISEKSEIFDDQFSVERPDGSNFTLKIRSTKLEDSAMYFCASSETVRGSGNTIYFGEGSWLTVV.

Written as DNA, the CDR3 is TGTGCCAGCACCCAGGGTGGCAGTAACAATGAGCAGTTCTTC. Translating gives CASTQGGSNNEQFF. The V gene is TRBV28, the J gene TRBJ2-1; weak D call: TRBD1 (5 bases). This CDR3 region has 14 residues. CDR1 is MDHEN, CDR2 SYDVKM, per germline. The V end was cut by 7 bases, the J end by 5 bases, with 15 bases between.

This chain joins TRBV4-2 and TRBJ2-7; 7 bases line up with TRBD1. The CDR3 is made up of 17 amino acids. Germline assignment: CDR1 LGHNA and CDR2 YNFKEQ. V lost 5 bases and J lost 5; bases outside the gene matches: 18. CDR3 residues: CASSSTLETGLFHEQYF. CDR3 sequence (DNA): TGTGCCAGCAGCTCCACGCTGGAGACAGGGCTCTTCCACGAGCAGTACTTC.

V is TRBV28 and J is TRBJ1-4; D is ambiguous. Trimming shortened V by 7 bases and J by 5 bases, and 5 bases separated the two germline ends. CDR3 size: 11 residues. The V gene's germline CDR1 is MDHEN and CDR2 SYDVKM. CDR3 residues: CASTLNEKLFF. The CDR3 DNA sequence: TGTGCCAGCACCTTAAATGAAAAACTGTTTTTT. The full variable domain, its missing parts supplied by reference TRBV28 and TRBJ1-4, is DVKVTQSSRYLVKRTGEKVFLECVQDMDHENMFWYRQDPGLGLRLIYFSYDVKMKEKGDIPEGYSVSREKKERFSLILESASTNQTSMYLCASTLNEKLFFGSGTQLSVL.

This clone was seen more than once but under ten times. This chain joins TRBV4-3 and TRBJ2-5; 7 bases agree with TRBD2. CDR1 is LGHNA, CDR2 YSLEER, per germline. The CDR3 has 15 residues. V shed 1 base and J 4 bases; nucleotides not matched to a gene: 6. DNA for the CDR3: TGCGCCAGCAGCCAAGTATGGGGGGGAGGAGAGACCCAGTACTTC. Amino acid sequence: CASSQVWGGGETQYF.

This clone was observed a few times. V and J are TRBV5-1 and TRBJ2-3; D is possibly TRBD1 (6 bases). Germline V lookup: CDR1 SGHRS, CDR2 YFSETQ. The V and J ends lost 1 base and 6 bases respectively, with 18 bases between them. There are 16 residues in the CDR3. CDR3 protein: CASSLSGTTLGDTQYF. CDR3 coding DNA: TGCGCCAGCAGCTTGTCCGGGACAACCTTAGGCGATACGCAGTATTTT.

V and J are TRBV6-1 and TRBJ1-2, with TRBD1 matching over 9 bases. The CDR3 loop spans 12 amino acids. V lost 5 bases to trimming and J lost 12 bases; unmatched junction nucleotides: 7. Germline V lookup: CDR1 MNHNS, CDR2 SASEGT. The DNA for the CDR3 is TGTGCCAGCAGTTTCACGGACAGGGGCGACACCTTC. Translating gives CASSFTDRGDTF.

This clone was seen more than once but under ten times. The gene calls are TRBV28 and TRBJ1-5; D call uncertain. Trimming took 5 bases from V and 4 from J, leaving 3 bases between them. The germline CDR1 and CDR2 sequences are MDHEN and SYDVKM. The CDR3 runs to 11 residues. The CDR3 DNA is TGTGCCAGCAGTCCGAATCAGCCCCAGCATTTT. It translates to CASSPNQPQHF. Filled out from reference TRBV28 and TRBJ1-5, the complete variable domain reads DVKVTQSSRYLVKRTGEKVFLECVQDMDHENMFWYRQDPGLGLRLIYFSYDVKMKEKGDIPEGYSVSREKKERFSLILESASTNQTSMYLCASSPNQPQHFGDGTRLSIL.

The chain recombines TRBV29-1 with TRBJ1-3; tentatively, D is TRBD1 (6 bases). The J call may be in error: the DNA end matches TRBJ2-2 better. Germline V CDR1 and CDR2: SQVTM, ANQGSEA. This CDR3 is 16 amino acids long. CDR3 sequence (DNA): TGCAGCGTTGAAAAAATCCGGACAGCGAACACCGGGGAGCTGTTTTTT. It encodes CSVEKIRTANTGELFF.

This clone was seen only a few times. This chain links TRBV7-8 with TRBJ1-2; the match to TRBD1 covers 7 bases. This CDR3 has 18 amino acids. Germline V gene sequence: CDR1 SGHVS, CDR2 FQNEAQ. J lost 1 base, V lost 5 bases, and 16 bases had no gene match. As DNA, the CDR3 is TGTGCCAGCAGCCTACGACTGGACAGGACTGGGCGTAACTATGGCTACACCTTC. It encodes CASSLRLDRTGRNYGYTF.

The chain couples TRBV7-2 to TRBJ2-5; TRBD1 agrees at 7 bases. V lost 4 bases and J lost 5; bases outside the gene matches: 10. The germline V gene has CDR1 SGHTA and CDR2 FQGNSA. The CDR3 is made up of 15 amino acids. The CDR3 here is CASSSDRVKMETQYF. The CDR3 DNA is TGTGCCAGCAGCTCAGACAGGGTTAAGATGGAGACCCAGTACTTC.

V gene TRBV5-4 combines with J gene TRBJ1-1, with no clear D. Germline V gene data show CDR1 as SGHNT and CDR2 as YYREEE (reference sequence). This CDR3 contains 13 residues. V was clipped by 0 bases and J by 2 bases, with 5 bases between them. The CDR3 DNA sequence: TGTGCCAGCAGCTTGGCGGTAAACACTGAAGCTTTCTTT. It specifies CASSLAVNTEAFF.

This clone has just a few counts. This chain joins TRBV29-1 and TRBJ1-1, with a possible D match to TRBD1 (5 bases). V dropped 0 bases and J dropped 0 bases, with 5 bases sitting between them. This CDR3 has 13 residues. CDR1 is SQVTM, CDR2 ANQGSEA, per germline. CDR3: CSVEEGVNTEAFF. The CDR3 DNA follows: TGCAGCGTTGAAGAAGGGGTGAACACTGAAGCTTTCTTT.

There are a few counts of this clone. The CDR3: CASSLADRVQYSNQPQHF. For the CDR3, the DNA is TGTGCCAGCAGCTTGGCAGACAGGGTCCAGTATAGCAATCAGCCCCAGCATTTT. The rearrangement joins TRBV5-8 to TRBJ1-5; the match to TRBD1 covers 7 bases. Germline loops: CDR1 SGHTS, CDR2 YDEGEE. The CDR3 runs 18 residues. With 0 bases clipped from V and 0 bases from J, the junction kept 9 bases outside the gene matches.

This rearrangement joins TRBV19 to TRBJ1-6; weak D call: TRBD1 (6 bases). V lost 5 bases, J lost 6 bases, and 11 bases lay in between. Germline V gene sequence: CDR1 LNHDA, CDR2 SQIVND (reference sequence). The CDR3 sequence is 14 residues long. CDR3 loop: CASSGDRPNSPLHF. The CDR3 region has the DNA TGTGCCAGTAGTGGAGACAGGCCTAATTCACCCCTCCACTTT.

The rearrangement joins TRBV6-5 to TRBJ1-5; D gene uncertain. The CDR3 covers 12 residues. V lost 8 bases, J lost 7 bases, and 12 bases lay in between. CDR1 MNHEY and CDR2 SVGAGI come from the germline V gene. CDR3 sequence (DNA): TGTGCCAGCGTAGAGATGGGCCAGCCCCAGCATTTT. Its translation is CASVEMGQPQHF.

This clone was counted only a few times. V gene TRBV4-1 combines with J gene TRBJ1-2, with 7 bases lining up with TRBD1. CDR3 length equals 14 residues. Germline CDR1 MGHRA, CDR2 YSYEKL. V shed 2 bases and J 7 bases; nucleotides not matched to a gene: 7. CDR3 in amino acids: CASSQTDRVSGYTF. In nucleotides, the CDR3 is TGCGCCAGCAGCCAAACTGACAGGGTGTCTGGCTACACCTTC.

The chain is built from TRBV21-1 and TRBJ1-4. TRBV21-1 is a listed pseudogene. The CDR3 contains 14 residues. CDR3 DNA: TGTGCCAGCAGCAAAGGTCGGTCCAATGAAAAACTGTTTTTT. Protein product: CASSKGRSNEKLFF.

This clone was seen a few times. Sequence at one end of the junction differs from germline and may be a read error. The V gene is TRBV9, the J gene TRBJ1-3; TRBD1 aligns across 7 bases. This CDR3 comprises 16 residues. Per the germline V gene, CDR1 is SGDLS and CDR2 is YYNGEE. The CDR3 sequence: CASSPRQGPSGNTMYF. The CDR3 bases are TGTGCCAGCAGCCCACGACAGGGCCCCTCTGGAAACACCATGTATTTT.

This clone appeared a few times. The chain employs TRBV5-4 and TRBJ2-5, with D possibly TRBD1 on 5 matching bases. Trimming pared 3 bases from V and 1 base from J, leaving 10 bases between. Germline V CDR1 and CDR2: SGHNT, YYREEE (reference sequence). The CDR3 consists of 14 residues. DNA of the CDR3: TGTGCCAGCAGCTCCAGGGTTGGCCAAGAGACCCAGTACTTC. Its protein is CASSSRVGQETQYF.

The genes are TRBV6-1 and TRBJ1-4; no reliable D call. V was shortened by 5 bases and J by 2 bases, with 9 bases between the two germline ends. Germline V gene sequence: CDR1 MNHNS, CDR2 SASEGT. This CDR3 is 14 amino acids long. As DNA, the CDR3 is TGTGCCAGCAGTAATGGTCGGACTAATGAAAAACTGTTTTTT. Protein: CASSNGRTNEKLFF.

The chain recombines TRBV9 with TRBJ2-3; D is possibly TRBD2 (5 bases). The CDR3 spans 17 residues. Trimming left V 3 bases short and J 11 bases short, with 28 bases between. The germline CDR1 and CDR2 sequences are SGDLS and YYNGEE. The CDR3 nucleotides read TGTGCCAGCAGCGCTGAACGGGGTGTTCGAAGGGAAGAGGTGCAGTATTTT. The encoded protein is CASSAERGVRREEVQYF.

The chain uses TRBV5-1 and TRBJ2-5; 7 nucleotides match TRBD2. The V gene's germline CDR1 is SGHRS and CDR2 YFSETQ. The CDR3 totals 15 residues. J lost 2 bases, V lost 5 bases, and 9 bases had no gene match. CDR3 coding DNA: TGCGCCAGCAGTTCGGGACTACCCAATCAAGAGACCCAGTACTTC. Protein: CASSSGLPNQETQYF.

This clone was observed a few times. The chain recombines TRBV4-2 with TRBJ2-2, with a tentative D call TRBD2 (6 bases). The germline V and J ends were trimmed by 4 bases and 6 bases, with 15 bases remaining between them. The CDR3 is made up of 15 amino acids. Looked up from germline, CDR1 is LGHNA and CDR2 is YNFKEQ. CDR3: CASSPIGGWAGELFF. The CDR3 bases are TGTGCCAGCAGCCCTATCGGGGGATGGGCCGGGGAGCTGTTTTTT.